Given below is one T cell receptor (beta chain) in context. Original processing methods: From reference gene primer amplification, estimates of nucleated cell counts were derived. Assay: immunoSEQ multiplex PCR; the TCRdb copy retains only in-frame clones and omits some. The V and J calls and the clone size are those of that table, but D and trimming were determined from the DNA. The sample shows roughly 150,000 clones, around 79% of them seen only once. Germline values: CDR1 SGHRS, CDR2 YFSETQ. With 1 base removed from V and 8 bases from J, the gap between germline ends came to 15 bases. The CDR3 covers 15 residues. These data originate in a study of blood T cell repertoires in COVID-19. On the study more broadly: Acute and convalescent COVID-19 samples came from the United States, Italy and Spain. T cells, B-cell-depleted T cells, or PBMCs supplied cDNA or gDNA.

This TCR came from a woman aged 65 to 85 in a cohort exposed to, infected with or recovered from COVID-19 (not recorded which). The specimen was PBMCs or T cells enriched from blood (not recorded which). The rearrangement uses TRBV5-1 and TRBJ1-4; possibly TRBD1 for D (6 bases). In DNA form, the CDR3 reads TGCGCCAGCAGCTTGCTGGGACATGAAAAGGAAAAACTGTTTTTT. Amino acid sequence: CASSLLGHEKEKLFF.